One sample yielded the 20 T cell receptor beta chains listed below, sequenced in a study of blood T cell repertoires in COVID-19. The data were produced by immunoSEQ multiplex PCR, yet TCRdb's version contains in-frame clones alone and is incomplete. The sample consists of hundreds of thousands of clones, 75% to 90% of them appearing once. Specimen: PBMCs or T cells enriched from blood (not recorded which). These TCRs come from a young man who had recovered from COVID-19.

This chain uses TRBV5-4 with TRBJ2-5; 7 bases match TRBD2. With V trimmed by 0 bases and J by 5 bases, 16 bases remained unmatched. Germline loops: CDR1 SGHNT, CDR2 YYREEE (reference sequence). This CDR3 has 18 amino acids. CDR3 coding DNA: TGTGCCAGCAGCTTGGGAAATCGGGCTAGCGGACGAGGGGAGACCCAGTACTTC. It codes for CASSLGNRASGRGETQYF. The full variable domain, rest sourced from reference TRBV5-4 and TRBJ2-5, is ETGVTQSPTHLIKTRGQQVTLRCSSQSGHNTVSWYQQALGQGPQFIFQYYREEENGRGNFPPRFSGLQFPNYSSELNVNALELDDSALYLCASSLGNRASGRGETQYFGPGTRLLVL.

The rearrangement uses TRBV5-1 and TRBJ1-2, with D possibly TRBD1 on 5 matching bases. The V end was cut by 6 bases, the J end by 4 bases, with 10 bases between. Germline values: CDR1 SGHRS, CDR2 YFSETQ. This CDR3 has 12 residues. The CDR3 region has the DNA TGCGCCAGCATAGGGGATGGCTATGGCTACACCTTC. Translation: CASIGDGYGYTF.

V gene TRBV27 combines with J gene TRBJ2-7; D is perhaps TRBD1 (5 bases). The ends were cut back, 0 bases at V and 3 bases at J, with 6 bases in the middle. Germline lookup yields CDR1 MNHEY and CDR2 SMNVEV (reference sequence). CDR3 size: 13 residues. The CDR3 is CASSLSQGYEQYF. CDR3 coding DNA: TGTGCCAGCAGTTTATCGCAGGGCTACGAGCAGTACTTC.

This rearrangement joins TRBV19 to TRBJ2-1; D gene ambiguous. This CDR3 is built from 15 residues. Trimming shortened V by 3 bases and J by 4 bases, and 13 bases separated the two germline ends. CDR1 and CDR2 from the germline V gene are LNHDA and SQIVND (reference sequence). In DNA form, the CDR3 reads TGTGCCAGTAGTATTGGCGAGGTCGGTTACAATGAGCAGTTCTTC. This codes for CASSIGEVGYNEQFF.

The chain uses TRBV12-3 or TRBV12-4 and TRBJ2-7, with D uncertain. With 3 bases removed from V and 7 bases from J, the gap between germline ends came to 13 bases. This CDR3 has 13 amino acids. The CDR3 DNA is TGTGCCAGCAGTTTGGCCCCCCCTGAAGAGCAGTACTTC. It yields the protein CASSLAPPEEQYF.

This rearrangement joins TRBV3-1 (or the pseudogene TRBV3-2) to TRBJ1-1, with D unclear. Trimming pared 1 base from V and 4 bases from J, leaving 10 bases between. CDR3 length: 14 amino acids. CDR1 is LGHDT and CDR2 is YNNKEL in the germline V gene (reference sequence). The DNA for the CDR3 is TGTGCCAGCAGCCAAGGAGACATGAGCACTGAAGCTTTCTTT. Protein: CASSQGDMSTEAFF.

The genes are TRBV7-2 and TRBJ2-3, with TRBD2 matching over 11 bases. The CDR3 is made up of 14 amino acids. Germline loops: CDR1 SGHTA, CDR2 FQGNSA. The J segment lost 5 bases and the V segment lost 3 bases, leaving 1 base of the junction unmatched. CDR3 DNA sequence: TGTGCCAGCAGCTTTAGCGGGGGGGAAGATACGCAGTATTTT. This encodes CASSFSGGEDTQYF.

The table lists this clone with a count of one. V usage is TRBV27 and J usage is TRBJ1-1, with 9 bases matching TRBD1. Trimming cost V 7 bases and J 4 bases; bases outside gene matches: 10. Germline loops: CDR1 MNHEY, CDR2 SMNVEV (reference sequence). This CDR3 is 15 amino acids long. In DNA, the CDR3 is TGTGCCAGCACCCCGACCCTGACAGGGGGCACTGAAGCTTTCTTT. Amino acids: CASTPTLTGGTEAFF.

This clone was recorded once. The chain recombines TRBV11-2 with TRBJ2-1; 11 bases are shared with TRBD2. This CDR3 region has 14 residues. J gave up 10 bases and V 5 bases, and 7 bases lay outside the gene matches. The germline V gene encodes CDR1 SGHAT and CDR2 FQNNGV. CDR3 protein: CASSGIAGGQEQFF. The CDR3 region has the DNA TGTGCCAGCAGCGGAATAGCGGGGGGGCAGGAGCAGTTCTTC.

The CDR3 loop is CASSLLDSQGETQYF. The CDR3 DNA is TGTGCCAGCAGCTTATTGGACAGCCAGGGAGAGACCCAGTACTTC. The chain carries TRBV11-1 and TRBJ2-5, with D possibly being TRBD1 (6 bases). CDR1 SGHAT and CDR2 FQDESV come from the germline V gene (reference sequence). Trimming took off 2 bases at V and 4 bases at J, with 14 bases between the two ends. This CDR3 region has 15 residues.

The rearrangement joins TRBV9 to TRBJ2-7; D is possibly TRBD2 (7 bases). Germline-derived CDR1 and CDR2 are SGDLS and YYNGEE. This CDR3 has 17 residues. V was clipped by 1 base and J by 4 bases, with 21 bases between them. CDR3 nucleotides: TGTGCCAGCAGCGTATCCCCTGAGGGGGGGGGCGCGTACGAGCAGTACTTC. The encoded protein is CASSVSPEGGGAYEQYF.

J is TRBJ1-4 and V is TRBV19, with 7 bases fitting TRBD1. Germline V gene lookup returns CDR1 LNHDA and CDR2 SQIVND (reference sequence). This CDR3 region has 16 residues. Trimming removed 5 bases from V and 5 bases from J; junction bases left unmatched: 11. CDR3 in DNA: TGTGCCAGTAGTTCGAATAGACGGGACAGCAATGAAAAACTGTTTTTT. It encodes CASSSNRRDSNEKLFF.

The V gene is TRBV30, the J gene TRBJ1-1; perhaps TRBD1 as D (5 bases). This CDR3 region has 12 residues. The V gene's germline CDR1 is GTSNPN and CDR2 SVGIG (reference sequence). Trimming took 3 bases from V and 12 from J, leaving 17 bases between them. The CDR3 reads CAWSDLQGAPFF. Written as DNA, the CDR3 is TGTGCCTGGAGCGACCTGCAGGGCGCACCTTTCTTT.

This sequence joins TRBV28 and TRBJ2-1; 8 bases line up with TRBD2. V lost 4 bases to trimming and J lost 2 bases; unmatched junction nucleotides: 4. The germline gives CDR1 MDHEN, CDR2 SYDVKM. This CDR3 comprises 15 residues. The CDR3 DNA follows: TGTGCCAGCAGTTCCATAGCGGGACCCTACAATGAGCAGTTCTTC. This codes for CASSSIAGPYNEQFF.

This clone has only one observation. The chain joins TRBV6-5 to TRBJ2-1; a possible D gene is TRBD2 (5 bases). V was shortened by 1 base and J by 6 bases, with 13 bases between the two germline ends. From germline, CDR1 is MNHEY and CDR2 SVGAGI. This CDR3 has 15 amino acids. CDR3 residues: CASSYFGDKGNEQFF. Written as DNA, the CDR3 is TGTGCCAGCAGTTACTTCGGGGATAAAGGCAATGAGCAGTTCTTC.

This rearrangement joins TRBV5-8 to TRBJ2-1; TRBD1 aligns across 9 bases. This CDR3 has 15 residues. The J segment lost 5 bases and the V segment lost 4 bases, leaving 7 bases of the junction unmatched. Germline values: CDR1 SGHTS, CDR2 YDEGEE. The CDR3 DNA reads TGTGCCAGCAGCGCGCCGGGACAGGGTAACAATGAGCAGTTCTTC. Translated: CASSAPGQGNNEQFF.

The rearrangement uses TRBV6-5 and TRBJ1-2; D remains unclear. With 0 bases removed from V and 5 bases from J, the gap between germline ends came to 7 bases. The CDR3 length is 13 residues. Germline V gene data show CDR1 as MNHEY and CDR2 as SVGAGI. The CDR3 DNA is TGTGCCAGCAGTTACTCGGCAAATTATGGCTACACCTTC. This translates into CASSYSANYGYTF.

In this sample, this clone turned up a few times. The chain employs TRBV2 and TRBJ1-4; 9 bases fit TRBD1. V was clipped by 5 bases and J by 7 bases; unmatched bases: 8. Germline CDR1 reads SNHLY; CDR2 reads FYNNEI. The CDR3 spans 15 residues. As DNA, the CDR3 is TGTGCCAGCAGTCCGGGACAGGGAAGAGGTGAAAAACTGTTTTTT. Its translation is CASSPGQGRGEKLFF.

J is TRBJ2-7 and V is TRBV18, with a weak D call TRBD1 (5 bases). Trimming took off 2 bases at V and 7 bases at J, with 12 bases between the two ends. Looked up from germline, CDR1 is KGHSH and CDR2 is LQKENI. The CDR3 loop spans 13 amino acids. The chain's CDR3 is CASSPIGQGEQYF. Written as DNA, the CDR3 is TGTGCCAGCTCACCAATTGGGCAGGGTGAGCAGTACTTC.

V gene TRBV7-2 combines with J gene TRBJ2-2; D is uncertain. This CDR3 is 15 amino acids long. CDR1 SGHTA and CDR2 FQGNSA come from the germline V gene. V was trimmed by 5 bases and J by 4 bases, leaving 14 bases between them. This CDR3 is CASSKKARGTGELFF. The CDR3 bases are TGTGCCAGCAGCAAAAAAGCTCGAGGCACCGGGGAGCTGTTTTTT.